These 2 T cell receptor beta chains share one sample of origin, sequenced in a study of long-term antiretroviral therapy in people with HIV. Survey-level resolution applied to immunoSEQ assay v3.0. Some clones are missing from TCRdb's copy, which holds only in-frame ones; the method was immunoSEQ multiplex PCR. The sample lists fewer than 30,000 clones, about four fifths occurring once. The specimen was unsorted PBMCs, collected 0.7 years before starting antiretroviral therapy. Receptors originate from a man aged 30 to 45 with HIV.

The chain employs TRBV5-1 and TRBJ2-2, with TRBD2 matching 8 bases. Per the germline V gene, CDR1 is SGHRS and CDR2 is YFSETQ. The CDR3 length is 18 residues. J gave up 3 bases and V 0 bases, and 10 bases lay outside the gene matches. CDR3 in DNA: TGCGCCAGCAGCTTGGCAGCTAGCGGGTGGCGGGACACCGGGGAGCTGTTTTTT. It codes for CASSLAASGWRDTGELFF.

Worth noting for this clone: One end of the junction is discordant with germline, which a read error may explain. The gene calls are TRBV28 and TRBJ1-2, with TRBD1 matching over 7 bases. The length of the CDR3 is 11 residues. CDR1 and CDR2 from the germline V gene are MDHEN and SYDVKM. The CDR3 DNA follows: TGTGCCAGCAGTTCCCCCGGGACAGACGCCTTC. Translated, it gives CASSSPGTDAF.